This T cell receptor (beta chain) was recovered during a study of T cell repertoires in cytomegalovirus infection. Study-wide background: Public TCR beta signatures marked donors with CMV infection and the matching HLA. The study, taken as a whole, reports: CMV-specific TCR beta clonotypes restricted by HLA-C dominated the ex vivo response. Cumulative public TCR beta family frequency identified carriers of CMV plus the relevant HLA.

V lost 2 bases to trimming and J lost 8 bases, with 19 bases between them. Per germline, CDR1 SGHTA and CDR2 FQGNSA. CDR3 length equals 17 residues. TCRdb itself ran the reads through MiXCR, one entry per CDR3 protein. The table lists some 180,000 distinct CDR3 sequences, about a sixth of them singletons. This clonotype was counted between two and nine times. Its matching antigen is unknown. The V and J genes are TRBV7-2 and TRBJ1-6; maybe TRBD1 (5 bases). Sequencing was carried out using CD8+ T cells from PBMCs. The source of this sequence is a human donor in good health (CMV status not recorded). Some clones in this sample may be carry-over from other donors' samples. The CDR3 bases are TGTGCCAGCAGCTTAACTGTGGGGCTTGAGAGGGATTCACCCCTCCACTTT. Protein sequence: CASSLTVGLERDSPLHF.